The 18 T cell receptor beta chains presented below share a single source sample, sequenced in a study of blood T cell repertoires in COVID-19. TCRdb's copy holds only in-frame clones and misses some; the assay was immunoSEQ multiplex PCR. Of 150,000 to 200,000 clones in the sample, roughly nine tenths were seen once. The sample consisted of PBMCs or T cells enriched from blood (not recorded which). The receptors stem from a woman between 35 and 50 years old with acute COVID-19.

V usage is TRBV7-8 and J usage is TRBJ2-1, with D possibly TRBD2 on 6 matching bases. This CDR3 region has 13 residues. Trimming removed 3 bases from V and 7 bases from J, with 10 bases in between. Germline V CDR1 and CDR2: SGHVS, FQNEAQ. The CDR3 region is CASSFEAGNEQFF. CDR3 bases: TGTGCCAGCAGCTTCGAGGCGGGGAATGAGCAGTTCTTC.

The V call is TRBV25-1, the J call TRBJ2-4; 11 bases align to TRBD1. The CDR3 consists of 14 residues. Germline V CDR1 and CDR2: MGHDK, SYGVNS. J gave up 5 bases and V 4 bases, and 1 base lay outside the gene matches. This chain's CDR3 is CASSGTGGQNIQYF. The DNA for the CDR3 is TGTGCCAGCAGTGGGACAGGGGGCCAAAACATTCAGTACTTC.

The chain couples TRBV10-3 to TRBJ1-5; 7 positions agree with TRBD1. The germline gives CDR1 ENHRY, CDR2 SYGVKD. Germline trimming cut 3 bases from V and 2 bases from J; bases unmatched to any gene: 4. The CDR3 totals 15 residues. CDR3 in amino acids: CAISDLGQGNQPQHF. DNA of the CDR3: TGTGCCATCAGTGATTTAGGACAGGGCAATCAGCCCCAGCATTTT.

The chain joins TRBV3-1 (or the pseudogene TRBV3-2) to TRBJ2-3; D not resolved. Germline V gene data show CDR1 as LGHDT and CDR2 as YNNKEL (reference sequence). Trimming cost V 2 bases and J 0 bases, with 15 bases left between them. The CDR3 is 17 amino acids. CDR3 in amino acids: CASSQQVASTSTDTQYF. DNA for the CDR3: TGTGCCAGCAGCCAACAAGTAGCCTCCACTAGCACAGATACGCAGTATTTT.

The rearrangement uses TRBV6-5 and TRBJ1-1; D may be TRBD1 (5 bases). V dropped 3 bases and J dropped 6 bases, with 8 bases sitting between them. The germline V gene encodes CDR1 MNHEY and CDR2 SVGAGI. The CDR3 is 12 amino acids. CDR3 DNA: TGTGCCAGCAGTTATGGGGGGGCTGAAGCTTTCTTT. Protein product: CASSYGGAEAFF.

The chain is built from TRBV9 and TRBJ2-5; D may be TRBD1 (5 bases). Trimming left V 3 bases short and J 5 bases short, with 5 bases between. In germline, CDR1 is SGDLS, CDR2 YYNGEE. CDR3 size: 11 residues. The chain's CDR3 is CASSEGETQYF. Here the CDR3 DNA reads TGTGCCAGCAGCGAGGGGGAGACCCAGTACTTC.

This rearrangement joins TRBV2 to TRBJ1-1, with D possibly being TRBD1 (6 bases). Germline CDR1 is SNHLY and CDR2 is FYNNEI. The length of the CDR3 is 13 residues. V was pared by 6 bases and J by 4 bases, with 12 bases between. The CDR3 reads CASSADRLTEAFF. DNA of the CDR3: TGTGCCAGCAGCGCAGACAGGCTCACTGAAGCTTTCTTT.

The rearrangement uses TRBV11-2 and TRBJ2-7, with TRBD1 identical over 11 bases. CDR3 length equals 12 residues. CDR1 SGHAT and CDR2 FQNNGV come from the germline V gene. Trimming took 0 bases from V and 11 from J; bases not matched to a gene: 0. The DNA of the CDR3 is TGTGCCAGCAGCTTAGAGGGACAGGGGGAGTACTTC. Encoded protein: CASSLEGQGEYF.

The chain has TRBV5-1 and TRBJ2-3; 13 nucleotides line up with TRBD2. The CDR3 totals 17 residues. Germline assignment: CDR1 SGHRS and CDR2 YFSETQ. V lost 0 bases and J lost 1; bases outside the gene matches: 2. CDR3 sequence: CASSLGLAGGGTDTQYF. For the CDR3, the DNA is TGCGCCAGCAGCTTGGGACTAGCGGGAGGTGGCACAGATACGCAGTATTTT.

J is TRBJ2-5 and V is TRBV5-1, with TRBD2 as a possible D gene (5 bases). In germline, CDR1 is SGHRS, CDR2 YFSETQ. V shed 4 bases and J shed 4 bases, with 11 bases lying between them. The length of the CDR3 is 13 residues. CDR3 coding DNA: TGCGCCAGCAGCCTCGGACTCGTAGAGACCCAGTACTTC. Its translation: CASSLGLVETQYF.

The V gene is TRBV5-1, the J gene TRBJ2-1; 7 bases map to TRBD2. Unmatched junction bases numbered 10, after V lost 2 bases and J lost 5 bases. CDR1 is SGHRS, CDR2 YFSETQ, per germline. CDR3 length equals 16 residues. The CDR3 here is CASSFSAGSVNNEQFF. The CDR3 coding sequence is TGCGCCAGCAGCTTTTCAGCGGGGTCGGTGAACAATGAGCAGTTCTTC.

This chain connects TRBV27 to TRBJ1-2; 7 bases line up with TRBD1. Germline V gene lookup returns CDR1 MNHEY and CDR2 SMNVEV (reference sequence). The ends lost 7 bases at V and 2 bases at J; junction bases unmatched: 10. The CDR3 consists of 15 residues. The CDR3 sequence: CASTPQGRSNYGYTF. CDR3 bases: TGTGCCAGCACACCACAGGGGCGATCGAACTATGGCTACACCTTC.

The chain couples TRBV2 to TRBJ1-3, with D uncertain. This CDR3 is built from 14 residues. Trimming took off 4 bases at V and 1 base at J, with 8 bases between the two ends. Looked up from germline, CDR1 is SNHLY and CDR2 is FYNNEI. CDR3 sequence: CASSVGTSGNTIYF. The CDR3, as DNA: TGTGCCAGCAGTGTGGGCACTTCTGGAAACACCATATATTTT.

The rearrangement links TRBV21-1 to TRBJ1-6; no check of the table's D call, TRBD1, against the DNA was made. TRBV21-1 is a known pseudogene. This CDR3 spans 19 amino acids. The DNA of the CDR3 is TGTGCCAGCAGCAAAGTCTCCCCGCCAGGGGGCGCTTATAATTCACCCCTCCACTTT. Residues: CASSKVSPPGGAYNSPLHF.

This sequence joins TRBV7-3 and TRBJ2-3; possible D gene TRBD1, 6 bases. Per germline, CDR1 SGHTA and CDR2 FQGTGA. CDR3 length: 17 amino acids. The V end was cut by 3 bases, the J end by 2 bases, with 18 bases between. The chain's CDR3 is CASSFGGGPSLTDTQYF. CDR3 bases: TGTGCCAGCAGCTTCGGTGGGGGCCCTTCTCTCACAGATACGCAGTATTTT.

The V gene is TRBV28, the J gene TRBJ2-3; 7 positions agree with TRBD1. Germline V lookup: CDR1 MDHEN, CDR2 SYDVKM. This CDR3 has 15 residues. J lost 1 base, V lost 5 bases, and 6 bases had no gene match. CDR3 protein: CASSIPTGGTDTQYF. CDR3 DNA: TGTGCCAGCAGTATCCCCACAGGGGGCACAGATACGCAGTATTTT.

The V gene is TRBV12-3 or TRBV12-4, the J gene TRBJ1-1; D call uncertain. The CDR3 contains 12 residues. V dropped 3 bases and J dropped 6 bases, with 8 bases sitting between them. The CDR3 DNA is TGTGCCAGCAGTTTTTGGCAGTCTGAAGCTTTCTTT. Translating gives CASSFWQSEAFF.

The rearrangement joins TRBV3-1 (or the pseudogene TRBV3-2) to TRBJ2-7; tentative D call: TRBD2 (5 bases). This CDR3 region has 15 residues. Trimming left V 1 base short and J 6 bases short, with 16 bases between. Germline CDR1 and CDR2: LGHDT and YNNKEL (reference sequence). The CDR3 sequence: CASSQVRGRNGEQYF. The CDR3 coding sequence is TGTGCCAGCAGCCAAGTTCGGGGTAGAAATGGCGAGCAGTACTTC.